A single sample is the source of the 27 T cell receptor beta chains below, sequenced in a study of Ad26.COV2.S vaccination and SARS-CoV-2 variants. The assay was immunoSEQ multiplex PCR, and TCRdb's table has in-frame clones only and misses some. The sample has 250,000 or so clones, roughly nine tenths seen once. The treatment was: about 20 received Ad26.COV2.S at low or high dose, single or two shots; roughly 5 received placebo; per-sample allocation not given. Day 63 after the first vaccine or placebo injection was the time point for sampling. The material was peripheral blood, obtained in a trial of Ad26.COV2.S vaccine versus placebo. The receptor source for this set is a person between 18 and 65 years old who received the Ad26.COV2.S COVID-19 vaccine or a placebo.

The chain recombines TRBV15 with TRBJ2-7; D unresolved. The V gene lost 3 bases and the J gene lost 2 bases, with 14 bases spanning the gap. Germline values: CDR1 LNHNV, CDR2 YYDKDF (reference sequence). The CDR3 is made up of 15 amino acids. In DNA, the CDR3 is TGTGCCACCAGCAGTGGGGTGGACGTTCCCTACGAGCAGTACGTC. It is translated as CATSSGVDVPYEQYV.

V is TRBV29-1 and J is TRBJ2-1, with TRBD2 matching 9 bases. V dropped 6 bases and J dropped 3; count of bases not matched to a gene: 6. This CDR3 is 14 amino acids long. Germline CDR1 SQVTM, CDR2 ANQGSEA. CDR3: CSVATSGIYNEQFF. As DNA, the CDR3 is TGCAGCGTAGCGACTAGCGGAATCTACAATGAGCAGTTCTTC.

The DNA for the CDR3 is TGTGCCAGCAGTTTAAATAAGAACACTGAAGCTTTCTTT. Protein: CASSLNKNTEAFF. V gene TRBV12-3 or TRBV12-4 combines with J gene TRBJ1-1, with D unclear. The CDR3 loop spans 13 amino acids. The V end lost 2 bases, the J end lost 1 base, and 5 bases lay between the germline ends.

This chain links TRBV5-4 with TRBJ1-1; D might be TRBD1 (5 bases). CDR3 length: 12 residues. CDR1 SGHNT and CDR2 YYREEE come from the germline V gene (reference sequence). V lost 6 bases, J lost 3 bases, and 9 bases lay in between. The CDR3 DNA follows: TGTGCCAGCATGCGCAGGGACACTGAAGCTTTCTTT. Protein sequence: CASMRRDTEAFF. The whole variable domain, filled in from reference TRBV5-4 and TRBJ1-1, reads ETGVTQSPTHLIKTRGQQVTLRCSSQSGHNTVSWYQQALGQGPQFIFQYYREEENGRGNFPPRFSGLQFPNYSSELNVNALELDDSALYLCASMRRDTEAFFGQGTRLTVV.

The V gene is TRBV7-2, the J gene TRBJ1-5, with a tentative D call TRBD1 (6 bases). Germline CDR1 reads SGHTA; CDR2 reads FQGNSA. This CDR3 comprises 15 residues. Trimming left V 5 bases short and J 7 bases short, with 18 bases between. CDR3 amino acids: CASSPGQGNGQPQHF. CDR3 DNA sequence: TGTGCCAGCAGCCCCGGGCAGGGGAACGGACAGCCCCAGCATTTT.

V gene TRBV7-2 combines with J gene TRBJ2-2, with 9 bases fitting TRBD1. This CDR3 region has 14 residues. V lost 5 bases to trimming and J lost 6 bases; unmatched junction nucleotides: 4. Germline CDR1 SGHTA, CDR2 FQGNSA. CDR3 sequence reads: CASSKQGAAGELFF. The CDR3 DNA follows: TGTGCCAGCAGCAAACAGGGGGCGGCCGGGGAGCTGTTTTTT.

The V gene is TRBV5-1, the J gene TRBJ1-2; no clear D gene. With 4 bases removed from V and 4 bases from J, the gap between germline ends came to 11 bases. Per germline, CDR1 SGHRS and CDR2 YFSETQ. The CDR3 runs to 13 residues. The CDR3 spells CASSVEGPYGYTF. The CDR3 DNA sequence: TGCGCCAGCAGCGTCGAGGGCCCCTATGGCTACACCTTC.

The chain employs TRBV29-1 and TRBJ1-4; D is undetermined. This CDR3 has 15 amino acids. Deletions cut 3 bases from V and 10 bases from J, with 21 bases between. The V gene's germline CDR1 is SQVTM and CDR2 ANQGSEA. CDR3 in amino acids: CSVDITRAGQRKLFF. The CDR3 coding sequence is TGCAGCGTTGATATCACACGGGCTGGGCAGAGAAAACTGTTTTTT.

The gene calls are TRBV10-1 and TRBJ1-1, with TRBD1 matching over 10 bases. This CDR3 spans 16 amino acids. The V segment lost 5 bases and the J segment 4 bases; nucleotides outside the gene matches: 10. From germline, CDR1 is WNHNN and CDR2 SYGVQD (reference sequence). For the CDR3, the DNA is TGCGCCAGCAGTATAGAGACAGGGGGCGCGACCACTGAAGCTTTCTTT. Its protein is CASSIETGGATTEAFF.

The chain joins TRBV5-4 to TRBJ2-7, with D possibly being TRBD1 (6 bases). Germline V gene lookup returns CDR1 SGHNT and CDR2 YYREEE (reference sequence). The CDR3 is made up of 12 amino acids. The V end lost 0 bases, the J end lost 9 bases, and 10 bases lay between the germline ends. CDR3 region: CASSLDGRGQYV. CDR3 nucleotides: TGTGCCAGCAGCTTGGACGGCAGGGGGCAGTACGTC.

This chain uses TRBV10-2 with TRBJ1-5; TRBD1 might be the D (5 bases). V was pared by 3 bases and J by 2 bases, with 5 bases between. Per the germline V gene, CDR1 is WSHSY and CDR2 is SAAADI. This CDR3 spans 13 amino acids. The CDR3 loop reads CASSDRGNQPQHF. Written as DNA, the CDR3 is TGCGCCAGCAGTGACAGGGGCAATCAGCCCCAGCATTTT.

This clone was picked up a small number of times. The rearrangement links TRBV10-3 to TRBJ1-1, with 7 positions matching TRBD1. The CDR3 loop spans 12 amino acids. The J segment lost 10 bases and the V segment lost 6 bases, leaving 8 bases of the junction unmatched. Germline V lookup: CDR1 ENHRY, CDR2 SYGVKD. CDR3 in amino acids: CAIRETGRGAFF. In DNA form, the CDR3 reads TGTGCCATCAGGGAGACAGGGCGGGGAGCTTTCTTT.

The rearrangement joins TRBV6-6 to TRBJ1-2, with a possible D match to TRBD1 (6 bases). Germline CDR1 MNHNY, CDR2 SVGAGI (reference sequence). Trimming stripped 0 bases from V and 8 bases from J, with 19 bases between. This CDR3 has 16 amino acids. As DNA, the CDR3 is TGTGCCAGCAGTTACTCGTTGGCAGGGACAAGTTGGGGCTACACCTTC. As protein: CASSYSLAGTSWGYTF.

The rearrangement links TRBV30 to TRBJ2-1; 9 bases match TRBD2. CDR1 GTSNPN and CDR2 SVGIG come from the germline V gene (reference sequence). The junction had 16 bases not matched to a gene; V was cut back by 4 bases and J by 9 bases. The CDR3 is made up of 16 amino acids. CDR3 DNA: TGTGCCTGGAAACCCCAGCTAGCGGGGTCCTGGGGTGAGCAGTTCTTC. Amino acids: CAWKPQLAGSWGEQFF.

This rearrangement joins TRBV6-5 to TRBJ1-2; a weak D match, TRBD1 (6 bases). Germline V lookup: CDR1 MNHEY, CDR2 SVGAGI. V lost 8 bases and J lost 2, with 18 bases in between. The length of the CDR3 is 15 residues. CDR3: CASGKQGLLNYGYTF. The CDR3 DNA is TGTGCCAGCGGAAAACAGGGTTTACTGAACTATGGCTACACCTTC.

The rearrangement links TRBV4-2 to TRBJ1-1; 7 bases align to TRBD1. The CDR3 spans 14 residues. Germline CDR1 is LGHNA and CDR2 is YNFKEQ. V lost 0 bases to trimming and J lost 6 bases; unmatched junction nucleotides: 4. The CDR3 spells CASSQEKGGSEAFF. The CDR3 DNA reads TGTGCCAGCAGCCAAGAGAAAGGGGGCTCTGAAGCTTTCTTT.

The table lists this clone with a few counts. This chain connects TRBV5-1 to TRBJ2-3; 10 nucleotides align to TRBD2. CDR1 is SGHRS and CDR2 is YFSETQ in the germline V gene. With V trimmed by 0 bases and J by 4 bases, 5 bases remained unmatched. The CDR3 length is 16 residues. DNA of the CDR3: TGCGCCAGCAGCTTGGCCCTAGCGGGAGTACCAGATACGCAGTATTTT. Translated, it gives CASSLALAGVPDTQYF.

On this clone itself: In this CDR3 the conserved last residue, phenylalanine or tryptophan, is missing, so a read error is likely. It is unclear where the CDR3 begins or ends on the DNA, so no DNA is shown, and the CDR3 is as TCRdb lists it. This chain links TRBV15 with TRBJ1-2. From its first to its last residue, the CDR3 has 13 amino acids. CDR1 is LNHNV and CDR2 is YYDKDF in the germline V gene (reference sequence). CDR3 protein: CATSRDRGGKGSL.

V gene TRBV7-9 combines with J gene TRBJ2-1; D remains ambiguous. From germline, CDR1 is SEHNR and CDR2 FQNEAQ (reference sequence). V shed 4 bases and J shed 4 bases, with 5 bases lying between them. The CDR3 is made up of 12 amino acids. The CDR3 DNA sequence: TGTGCCAGCAGCTCGAAGTACAATGAGCAGTTCTTC. This codes for CASSSKYNEQFF. The full variable domain, completed using reference TRBV7-9 and TRBJ2-1, is DTGVSQNPRHKITKRGQNVTFRCDPISEHNRLYWYRQTLGQGPEFLTYFQNEAQLEKSRLLSDRFSAERPKGSFSTLEIQRTEQGDSAMYLCASSSKYNEQFFGPGTRLTVL.

This chain joins TRBV4-3 and TRBJ2-2; TRBD1 is a possible D gene (6 bases). Per the germline V gene, CDR1 is LGHNA and CDR2 is YSLEER. The CDR3 has 15 amino acids. V dropped 4 bases and J dropped 3 bases, with 12 bases sitting between them. The CDR3 region is CASSRGQGDTGELFF. The CDR3 region has the DNA TGCGCCAGCAGCCGGGGGCAGGGAGACACCGGGGAGCTGTTTTTT.

The chain has TRBV6-2 or TRBV6-3 and TRBJ1-1; 9 nucleotides align to TRBD1. With 5 bases clipped from V and 1 base from J, the junction kept 5 bases outside the gene matches. CDR3 size: 15 residues. Germline V CDR1 and CDR2: MNHEY, SVGEGT. Here the CDR3 reads CASSKDRGPNTEAFF. Written as DNA, the CDR3 is TGTGCCAGCAGTAAGGACAGGGGCCCGAACACTGAAGCTTTCTTT.

The chain combines TRBV6-2 or TRBV6-3 with TRBJ2-3; 10 positions match TRBD2. The CDR3 has 15 residues. V lost 5 bases, J lost 1 base, and 3 bases stayed unmatched. The germline CDR1 and CDR2 sequences are MNHEY and SVGEGT. CDR3 residues: CASSLAGARTDTQYF. CDR3 nucleotide sequence: TGTGCCAGCAGTCTAGCGGGGGCTCGCACAGATACGCAGTATTTT.

The rearrangement uses TRBV5-4 and TRBJ2-1; 9 nucleotides align to TRBD2. V was pared by 2 bases and J by 6 bases, with 9 bases of the junction left unmatched. This CDR3 region has 16 residues. Looked up from germline, CDR1 is SGHNT and CDR2 is YYREEE (reference sequence). The CDR3 is CASSLPAGGPINEQFF. CDR3 nucleotide sequence: TGTGCCAGCAGCTTACCGGCGGGAGGGCCCATCAATGAGCAGTTCTTC.

The chain is built from TRBV7-9 and TRBJ1-5, with D perhaps TRBD1 (5 bases). V lost 5 bases and J lost 3, with 8 bases in between. The CDR3 is made up of 13 amino acids. CDR1 and CDR2 (germline): SEHNR, FQNEAQ (reference sequence). This CDR3 reads CASSRDSNQPQHF. The CDR3 coding sequence is TGTGCCAGCAGCCGGGACTCCAATCAGCCCCAGCATTTT.

The rearrangement links TRBV18 to TRBJ1-1; the D gene is possibly TRBD1 (5 bases). The CDR3 has 16 amino acids. From germline, CDR1 is KGHSH and CDR2 LQKENI. Trimming cost V 1 base and J 0 bases, with 12 bases left between them. The CDR3 DNA reads TGTGCCAGCTCACCACGGGACGTAGCTATGAACACTGAAGCTTTCTTT. Its protein is CASSPRDVAMNTEAFF.

The chain combines TRBV5-6 with TRBJ1-4; 9 positions agree with TRBD1. V was clipped by 3 bases and J by 10 bases; unmatched bases: 7. The V gene's germline CDR1 is SGHDT and CDR2 YYEEEE. The CDR3 loop spans 14 amino acids. Here the CDR3 DNA reads TGTGCCAGCAGCTATGGGACAGGGATATTAAAACTGTTTTTT. Translation gives CASSYGTGILKLFF.

The chain uses TRBV2 and TRBJ2-1; D is unclear. The CDR3 length is 13 residues. Germline values: CDR1 SNHLY, CDR2 FYNNEI. The ends were cut back, 3 bases at V and 7 bases at J, with 10 bases in the middle. The CDR3 sequence: CASSESRFNEQFF. In DNA, the CDR3 is TGTGCCAGCAGTGAGTCTAGATTTAATGAGCAGTTCTTC.